This T cell receptor beta chain appears in the sequencing data of a study of shared clonotypes between healthy human individuals. In the source study's methods: Without quality scores, immunoSEQ junctional reads could not be filtered like full-length reads. Only in-frame clones appear in the TCRdb table, and some are missing; sequencing was by immunoSEQ multiplex PCR. V and J calls and clone size are given by that table; D and trimming were obtained from the DNA. This table holds about 2.3 million clones, more than 85% found once. The CDR3 is made up of 14 amino acids. Trimming stripped 7 bases from V and 5 bases from J, with 14 bases between. Germline values: CDR1 LNHDA, CDR2 SQIVND (reference sequence).

The clonotype was recovered from a man between 18 and 29 years old in good health. Some clones in this sample may be carry-over from other donors' samples. Sample: naive CD4+ T cells from PBMCs. The subset here: CD45RA+ positively selected. V gene TRBV19 combines with J gene TRBJ1-4; weak D call: TRBD1 (6 bases). The CDR3 nucleotides are TGTGCCAGTACCGCAGACAGGTGGAATGAAAAACTGTTTTTT. Protein product: CASTADRWNEKLFF.